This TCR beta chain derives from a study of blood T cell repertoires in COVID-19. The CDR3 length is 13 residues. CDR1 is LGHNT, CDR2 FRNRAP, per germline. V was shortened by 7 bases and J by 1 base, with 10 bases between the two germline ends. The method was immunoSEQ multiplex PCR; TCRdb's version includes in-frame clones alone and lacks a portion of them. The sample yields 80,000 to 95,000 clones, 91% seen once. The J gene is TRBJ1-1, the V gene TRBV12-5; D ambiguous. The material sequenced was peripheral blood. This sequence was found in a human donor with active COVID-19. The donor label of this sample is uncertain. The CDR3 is CASVPDSNTEAFF. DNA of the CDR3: TGTGCTAGTGTCCCGGACTCGAACACTGAAGCTTTCTTT.